The text below deals with one T cell receptor beta chain. This sample is drawn from a study of T cells in Graves' hyperthyroidism and ophthalmopathy. The junction had 18 bases not matched to a gene; V was cut back by 7 bases and J by 8 bases. CDR1 is SGHKS and CDR2 is YYEKEE in the germline V gene (reference sequence). The CDR3 is 18 residues long. The study left out patients who had uncontrolled infection, other autoimmune disease, pregnancy or lactation. TCR beta CDR3 regions were amplified from RNA transcripts. A set of HTBI primers served as the primers for a first-round RT-PCR of the TCR CDR3. MiXCR, applied by TCRdb to the multiplex PCR reads, yields one record per CDR3 protein. The sample consists of 300,000 to 400,000 distinct CDR3 sequences, about 14% of them appearing once.

The sample was blood. This TCR was sampled from a woman in her twenties or thirties with Graves' hyperthyroidism. This chain connects TRBV5-5 to TRBJ2-1; 13 bases fit TRBD2. CDR3 amino acids: CASGARDRWTSGRYEQFF. As DNA, the CDR3 is TGTGCCAGCGGAGCCCGGGACCGTTGGACTAGCGGGAGATATGAGCAGTTCTTC.